Following are 15 T cell receptor beta chains from one sample sequenced in a study of blood T cell repertoires in COVID-19. Produced via immunoSEQ multiplex PCR; TCRdb's table is partial and in-frame only. The data contain roughly 250,000 clones, roughly nine tenths of them singletons. Sequences were obtained from PBMCs or T cells enriched from blood (not recorded which). Receptors originate from a human donor in a cohort exposed to, infected with or recovered from COVID-19 (not recorded which). The donor label of this sample is uncertain.

This chain joins TRBV24-1 and TRBJ2-7; weak D call: TRBD2 (6 bases). CDR1 KGHDR and CDR2 SFDVKD come from the germline V gene. The CDR3 loop spans 18 amino acids. The germline V and J ends were trimmed by 0 bases and 1 base, with 18 bases remaining between them. The CDR3 region is CATSDLTLRRGPSYEQYF. CDR3 in DNA: TGTGCCACCAGTGATTTGACCCTTCGGAGGGGACCTTCCTACGAGCAGTACTTC.

In its sample, this clone was seen once. The chain employs TRBV5-1 and TRBJ2-7; TRBD1 matches 7 bases. The V segment lost 4 bases and the J segment 4 bases; nucleotides outside the gene matches: 11. The CDR3 is 15 amino acids. Per germline, CDR1 SGHRS and CDR2 YFSETQ. CDR3 DNA sequence: TGCGCCAGCAGCCCAAATACCGGGACAGCATACGAGCAGTACTTC. Encoded protein: CASSPNTGTAYEQYF.

V usage is TRBV9 and J usage is TRBJ2-2; 12 positions agree with TRBD2. This CDR3 is 18 amino acids long. Trimming removed 3 bases from V and 0 bases from J; junction bases left unmatched: 6. CDR1 is SGDLS, CDR2 YYNGEE, per germline. CDR3 loop: CASSGLTSGGTNTGELFF. The CDR3 DNA follows: TGTGCCAGCAGCGGACTCACTAGCGGGGGGACGAACACCGGGGAGCTGTTTTTT. Full variable domain (remainder filled in from reference TRBV9 and TRBJ2-2): DSGVTQTPKHLITATGQRVTLRCSPRSGDLSVYWYQQSLDQGLQFLIQYYNGEERAKGNILERFSAQQFPDLHSELNLSSLELGDSALYFCASSGLTSGGTNTGELFFGEGSRLTVL.

The rearrangement uses TRBV6-5 and TRBJ2-3, with TRBD2 matching 11 bases. The V gene's germline CDR1 is MNHEY and CDR2 SVGAGI. The CDR3 length is 15 residues. V dropped 8 bases and J dropped 2; count of bases not matched to a gene: 6. The CDR3 region is CASGGTSGHTDTQYF. The DNA of the CDR3 is TGTGCCAGCGGGGGGACTAGCGGCCACACAGATACGCAGTATTTT.

The rearrangement links TRBV5-1 to TRBJ2-1, with D tentatively TRBD1 (6 bases). Germline lookup yields CDR1 SGHRS and CDR2 YFSETQ. The CDR3 length is 15 residues. The V gene lost 0 bases and the J gene lost 2 bases, with 9 bases spanning the gap. In nucleotides, the CDR3 is TGCGCCAGCAGCTTGGTAGCAGGGGCCTACAATGAGCAGTTCTTC. Protein product: CASSLVAGAYNEQFF.

The V call is TRBV10-3, the J call TRBJ2-3; 7 nucleotides line up with TRBD2. The germline CDR1 and CDR2 sequences are ENHRY and SYGVKD. CDR3 length: 13 residues. V lost 5 bases to trimming and J lost 4 bases; unmatched junction nucleotides: 3. This CDR3 is CAISTSVADTQYF. In DNA, the CDR3 is TGTGCCATCAGTACTAGCGTCGCAGATACGCAGTATTTT.

The gene calls are TRBV7-5 and TRBJ2-2; TRBD1 is taken as the D call from the table, unchecked against the DNA. TRBV7-5 is shown as a pseudogene. CDR3 length equals 16 residues. This chain's CDR3 is CARSWRDRGHSGELFF. CDR3 nucleotide sequence: TGTGCCAGAAGTTGGCGGGACAGGGGGCATAGCGGGGAGCTGTTTTTT.

J is TRBJ2-2 and V is TRBV11-3; 8 bases map to TRBD2. V lost 0 bases to trimming and J lost 6 bases; unmatched junction nucleotides: 6. This CDR3 spans 16 amino acids. Germline V gene sequence: CDR1 SGHNT, CDR2 YENEEA. In DNA, the CDR3 is TGTGCCAGCAGCTTAGATGGACGGGGGGGACCCGGGGAGCTGTTTTTT. Translated, it gives CASSLDGRGGPGELFF.

The chain uses TRBV11-2 and TRBJ1-1; the match to TRBD1 covers 9 bases. The CDR3 consists of 16 residues. Per the germline V gene, CDR1 is SGHAT and CDR2 is FQNNGV. Trimming removed 4 bases from V and 7 bases from J; junction bases left unmatched: 13. CDR3 DNA sequence: TGTGCCAGCAGCTCGCTGTCCCGGGACAGGGCTGGTGAAGCTTTCTTT. It translates to CASSSLSRDRAGEAFF. Based on the CDR3 plus reference TRBV11-2 and TRBJ1-1, the full variable domain is EAGVAQSPRYKIIEKRQSVAFWCNPISGHATLYWYQQILGQGPKLLIQFQNNGVVDDSQLPKDRFSAERLKGVDSTLKIQPAKLEDSAVYLCASSSLSRDRAGEAFFGQGTRLTVV.

The chain combines TRBV7-3 with TRBJ2-1; a weak D match, TRBD2 (6 bases). The germline gives CDR1 SGHTA, CDR2 FQGTGA. Trimming cost V 0 bases and J 8 bases, with 11 bases left between them. The CDR3 totals 14 residues. The CDR3 sequence is CASSLTGGIDEQFF. The CDR3 region has the DNA TGTGCCAGCAGCTTAACGGGAGGAATCGATGAGCAGTTCTTC. The variable domain in full, with the rest retrieved from reference TRBV7-3 and TRBJ2-1, is GAGVSQTPSNKVTEKGKYVELRCDPISGHTALYWYRQSLGQGPEFLIYFQGTGAADDSGLPNDRFFAVRPEGSVSTLKIQRTERGDSAVYLCASSLTGGIDEQFFGPGTRLTVL.

This clone was seen a single time. The genes are TRBV30 and TRBJ1-1; tentative D call: TRBD1 (6 bases). Germline V gene sequence: CDR1 GTSNPN, CDR2 SVGIG (reference sequence). With 4 bases removed from V and 6 bases from J, the gap between germline ends came to 18 bases. There are 14 residues in the CDR3. The CDR3 reads CAWTGGQYGAEAFF. The CDR3 coding sequence is TGTGCCTGGACTGGAGGACAGTATGGGGCTGAAGCTTTCTTT.

The rearrangement joins TRBV4-3 to TRBJ2-3, with D perhaps TRBD1 (5 bases). The germline V and J ends were trimmed by 3 bases and 0 bases, with 10 bases remaining between them. The CDR3 runs 15 residues. Germline V gene sequence: CDR1 LGHNA, CDR2 YSLEER. The CDR3 DNA reads as TGCGCCAGCAGCCACTTCAGGGTTAGCACAGATACGCAGTATTTT. This encodes CASSHFRVSTDTQYF.

V usage is TRBV24-1 and J usage is TRBJ2-3; D gene uncertain. Germline loops: CDR1 KGHDR, CDR2 SFDVKD. This CDR3 is 15 amino acids long. Trimming took 7 bases from V and 2 from J, leaving 15 bases between them. In DNA, the CDR3 is TGTGCCACCAGAGACACAACTTCGCTCACAGATACGCAGTATTTT. Its protein product is CATRDTTSLTDTQYF.

The chain combines TRBV7-9 with TRBJ1-6, with a weak D call TRBD1 (5 bases). The CDR3 is 14 amino acids. From germline, CDR1 is SEHNR and CDR2 FQNEAQ (reference sequence). Trimming removed 3 bases from V and 9 bases from J, with 12 bases in between. The CDR3 DNA sequence: TGTGCCAGCAGCTTTGGGGCACAGCTTTCACCCCTCCACTTT. It codes for CASSFGAQLSPLHF. The full variable domain, completed using reference TRBV7-9 and TRBJ1-6, is DTGVSQNPRHKITKRGQNVTFRCDPISEHNRLYWYRQTLGQGPEFLTYFQNEAQLEKSRLLSDRFSAERPKGSFSTLEIQRTEQGDSAMYLCASSFGAQLSPLHFGNGTRLTVT.

The CDR3 DNA reads TGTGCCAGCAGTTTCCTTCGGACAGGGAACACTGAAGCTTTCTTT. The encoded protein is CASSFLRTGNTEAFF. The chain links TRBV27 to TRBJ1-1; TRBD1 agrees at 7 bases. The CDR3 totals 15 residues. The V gene's germline CDR1 is MNHEY and CDR2 SMNVEV (reference sequence). Trimming cost V 3 bases and J 1 base; bases outside gene matches: 5.